These T cell receptor beta chains were read from a single sample in a study of regulatory T cells in long-lasting Graves disease. TCRdb analysed the multiplex PCR reads with MiXCR anew, one entry per CDR3 protein. In the table there are more than 350,000 distinct CDR3 sequences, 21% of which are singletons. The sample consisted of peripheral blood mononuclear cells (PBMCs), taken when the disease was refractory, from a patient treated with antithyroid drugs. The receptors come from a female donor with Graves disease. Each CDR3 is given without its conserved first and last residue. Fields, in order: J gene, clone size, V gene, CDR3 protein. Clone size is shown for a subset of rows, as once, few, many or a class of expanded clone.

j_gene: TRBJ2-5
abundance: many
v_gene: TRBV28
CDR3aa: ATEPDRVDETQY

j_gene: TRBJ1-1
abundance: NA
v_gene: TRBV7-3
CDR3aa: VSSLSGNTEAF

j_gene: TRBJ2-7
abundance: many
v_gene: TRBV28
CDR3aa: ASSLRSRPIFYEQY

j_gene: TRBJ2-7
abundance: few
v_gene: TRBV29-1
CDR3aa: SVVDPLGVNPYEQY

j_gene: TRBJ1-1
abundance: many
v_gene: TRBV25-1
CDR3aa: ASTHGTEAF

j_gene: TRBJ1-5
abundance: few
v_gene: TRBV28
CDR3aa: ASSLYGEGNQPQH

j_gene: TRBJ2-7
abundance: many
v_gene: TRBV5-4
CDR3aa: ASSLETPTGPYEQY

j_gene: TRBJ2-7
abundance: many
v_gene: TRBV28
CDR3aa: ASSLKQGTYEQY

j_gene: TRBJ2-3
abundance: once
v_gene: TRBV9
CDR3aa: ASSVVATDTQY

j_gene: TRBJ2-7
abundance: NA
v_gene: TRBV2
CDR3aa: ASSATGFHEQY

j_gene: TRBJ1-5
abundance: many
v_gene: TRBV20-1
CDR3aa: SASLEGSNQPQH

j_gene: TRBJ1-1
abundance: few
v_gene: TRBV7-8
CDR3aa: ASSPGTPGTEAF

j_gene: TRBJ1-4
abundance: many
v_gene: TRBV5-1
CDR3aa: ASSVGQGDIANEKLF

j_gene: TRBJ2-5
abundance: many
v_gene: TRBV7-3
CDR3aa: ASSLKGRLAGVETQY

j_gene: TRBJ2-1
abundance: few
v_gene: TRBV12-3/TRBV12-4
CDR3aa: ASSLERSYNEQF

j_gene: TRBJ1-3
abundance: once
v_gene: TRBV7-9
CDR3aa: ASSLTGFGNTIY

j_gene: TRBJ2-7
abundance: many
v_gene: TRBV27
CDR3aa: ASSGTSGGYEQY

j_gene: TRBJ1-1
abundance: NA
v_gene: TRBV7-9
CDR3aa: ASSLRGQGNTEAF

j_gene: TRBJ1-4
abundance: many
v_gene: TRBV10-1
CDR3aa: ASSAGVGEKLF

j_gene: TRBJ2-5
abundance: many
v_gene: TRBV28
CDR3aa: ASSSPGLADQETQY

j_gene: TRBJ1-6
abundance: many
v_gene: TRBV27
CDR3aa: ASSLCGSENSPLH

j_gene: TRBJ2-5
abundance: many
v_gene: TRBV12-3/TRBV12-4
CDR3aa: ASRASGAEETQY

j_gene: TRBJ2-7
abundance: once
v_gene: TRBV28
CDR3aa: ASSFQGNGDYEQY

j_gene: TRBJ2-1
abundance: NA
v_gene: TRBV19
CDR3aa: ASTPRAGQRDEQF

j_gene: TRBJ2-2
abundance: many
v_gene: TRBV7-2
CDR3aa: ASSLDWNTGELF

j_gene: TRBJ1-3
abundance: few
v_gene: TRBV15
CDR3aa: ATSRDRTSSGNTIY

j_gene: TRBJ1-1
abundance: NA
v_gene: TRBV20-1
CDR3aa: SATESLAAEAF

j_gene: TRBJ1-4
abundance: NA
v_gene: TRBV10-1
CDR3aa: ASSESGGANEKLF

j_gene: TRBJ1-5
abundance: NA
v_gene: TRBV6-9
CDR3aa: ASSYQTGAHSNQPQH

j_gene: TRBJ1-3
abundance: NA
v_gene: TRBV3-1
CDR3aa: ASSQPSSGNTIY

j_gene: TRBJ2-5
abundance: NA
v_gene: TRBV6-1
CDR3aa: ASSLTGGYQETQY

j_gene: TRBJ2-3
abundance: NA
v_gene: TRBV20-1
CDR3aa: SASPGMDTQY

j_gene: TRBJ2-2
abundance: few
v_gene: TRBV20-1
CDR3aa: SARGSMNTGELF

j_gene: TRBJ1-1
abundance: NA
v_gene: TRBV7-3
CDR3aa: ASSLTGGPMNTEAF

j_gene: TRBJ2-5
abundance: many
v_gene: TRBV3-1
CDR3aa: ASSQDRRLAEETQY

j_gene: TRBJ1-1
abundance: many
v_gene: TRBV5-1
CDR3aa: ASSLAGATEAF

j_gene: TRBJ2-2
abundance: few
v_gene: TRBV28
CDR3aa: ASSSMASGRTGELF

j_gene: TRBJ2-2
abundance: NA
v_gene: TRBV20-1
CDR3aa: SASYSGVNTGGLF

j_gene: TRBJ1-1
abundance: many
v_gene: TRBV12-3/TRBV12-4
CDR3aa: ASTLLGTEAF

j_gene: TRBJ1-5
abundance: NA
v_gene: TRBV6-1
CDR3aa: ASRPPDGYNQPQH

j_gene: TRBJ2-7
abundance: NA
v_gene: TRBV14
CDR3aa: ASSLADFRKVNEQY

j_gene: TRBJ2-7
abundance: NA
v_gene: TRBV19
CDR3aa: ASSTTARVPGLGGFITYEQY

j_gene: TRBJ2-2
abundance: many
v_gene: TRBV28
CDR3aa: ASSSPGTRAGELF

j_gene: TRBJ2-3
abundance: NA
v_gene: TRBV9
CDR3aa: ASSPRDRGPDTQY

j_gene: TRBJ2-7
abundance: many
v_gene: TRBV5-1
CDR3aa: ASSPSGNAYEQY

j_gene: TRBJ2-3
abundance: NA
v_gene: TRBV5-6
CDR3aa: ASSLGSSSTDTQY

j_gene: TRBJ1-2
abundance: NA
v_gene: TRBV18
CDR3aa: ASSPNRESNYGYT

j_gene: TRBJ1-5
abundance: NA
v_gene: TRBV5-1
CDR3aa: ASSSEGGRGQPQH

j_gene: TRBJ2-3
abundance: few
v_gene: TRBV5-1
CDR3aa: ASSTGLAGADTDTQY

j_gene: TRBJ2-5
abundance: NA
v_gene: TRBV20-1
CDR3aa: SAITPGTKQETQY

j_gene: TRBJ2-7
abundance: NA
v_gene: TRBV11-3
CDR3aa: ASSPRTGGNYEQY

j_gene: TRBJ1-1
abundance: NA
v_gene: TRBV5-5
CDR3aa: ASSLLWGAEAF

j_gene: TRBJ2-5
abundance: NA
v_gene: TRBV7-3
CDR3aa: ASSFDGRAVSTQY

j_gene: TRBJ2-1
abundance: NA
v_gene: TRBV27
CDR3aa: ASSSGGLSSYNEQF

j_gene: TRBJ1-5
abundance: NA
v_gene: TRBV7-8
CDR3aa: ASSLAGGAQH

j_gene: TRBJ2-7
abundance: few
v_gene: TRBV28
CDR3aa: ASSSSGTAVDEQY

j_gene: TRBJ2-7
abundance: NA
v_gene: TRBV12-5
CDR3aa: ASGLAPRGGSAYEQY